One and the same sample provided the 11 T cell receptor beta chains below, sequenced in a study of blood T cell repertoires in COVID-19. Sequencing used immunoSEQ multiplex PCR; TCRdb keeps in-frame clones, though not all of them. The sample consists of about 140,000 clones, 75% to 90% of them appearing once. Sequencing was done on a sample of peripheral blood. These receptor sequences come from a woman aged 80 or over with acute or convalescent COVID-19.

V gene TRBV14 combines with J gene TRBJ2-7, with TRBD1 matching over 9 bases. Looked up from germline, CDR1 is SGHDN and CDR2 is FVKESK. This CDR3 has 16 residues. V lost 4 bases and J lost 4; bases outside the gene matches: 11. CDR3 in amino acids: CASSLPRTGAGYEQYF. Written as DNA, the CDR3 is TGTGCCAGCAGCCTCCCCAGGACAGGGGCGGGTTACGAGCAGTACTTC.

V usage is TRBV6-4 and J usage is TRBJ2-1; TRBD2 matches at 7 bases. J lost 6 bases, V lost 6 bases, and 8 bases had no gene match. The CDR3 consists of 14 residues. Per the germline V gene, CDR1 is MRHNA and CDR2 is SNTAGT. DNA of the CDR3: TGTGCCAGCAGCTTGCGGGAGTGGTCCAATGAGCAGTTCTTC. Protein product: CASSLREWSNEQFF.

CDR3 bases: TGTGCCTGGAGTGTACGCGGGGACAGGATTGGCGAGCAGTACTTC. Residues: CAWSVRGDRIGEQYF. This sequence joins TRBV30 and TRBJ2-7; TRBD1 matches 8 bases. Germline V gives CDR1 GTSNPN, CDR2 SVGIG (reference sequence). This CDR3 is 15 amino acids long. V dropped 0 bases and J dropped 6; count of bases not matched to a gene: 10.

The gene calls are TRBV27 and TRBJ2-1, with D hard to call. Trimming left V 3 bases short and J 0 bases short, with 12 bases between. Germline CDR1 is MNHEY and CDR2 is SMNVEV (reference sequence). The CDR3 has 16 residues. In DNA, the CDR3 is TGTGCCAGCAGTTTTATCCCCCCGAGCTCCTACAATGAGCAGTTCTTC. Translated: CASSFIPPSSYNEQFF.

The chain employs TRBV5-1 and TRBJ2-7; 10 bases fit TRBD2. V lost 5 bases and J lost 0; bases outside the gene matches: 5. Looked up from germline, CDR1 is SGHRS and CDR2 is YFSETQ. The CDR3 is made up of 15 amino acids. CDR3 sequence: CASSGSGGASYEQYF. The CDR3 nucleotides are TGCGCCAGCAGTGGGAGCGGGGGGGCCTCCTACGAGCAGTACTTC.

This clone has just a few counts. The J gene is TRBJ2-1, the V gene TRBV5-1; 7 positions match TRBD2. The CDR3 loop spans 15 amino acids. CDR1 and CDR2 (germline): SGHRS, YFSETQ. V lost 0 bases, J lost 10 bases, and 10 bases stayed unmatched. As DNA, the CDR3 is TGCGCCAGCAGCTTGGGCTCGGTCGGGGGGAGAGAGCAGTTCTTC. As protein: CASSLGSVGGREQFF.

This sequence joins TRBV29-1 and TRBJ2-3; 9 positions match TRBD2. J gave up 4 bases and V 3 bases, and 11 bases lay outside the gene matches. The CDR3 loop spans 16 amino acids. Germline values: CDR1 SQVTM, CDR2 ANQGSEA. The chain's CDR3 is CSVDSQAGGGSDTQYF. The CDR3 coding sequence is TGCAGCGTTGACTCTCAGGCGGGGGGGGGTTCAGATACGCAGTATTTT.

This clone has only a few counts. The CDR3 sequence is CASSPWQSAGANVLTF. As DNA, the CDR3 is TGTGCCAGCAGCCCCTGGCAATCTGCTGGGGCCAACGTCCTGACTTTC. The chain has TRBV28 and TRBJ2-6, with D unresolved. The CDR3 is 16 amino acids. Trimming stripped 6 bases from V and 2 bases from J, with 14 bases between. Germline V gene data show CDR1 as MDHEN and CDR2 as SYDVKM.

This rearrangement joins TRBV7-2 to TRBJ2-2; D possibly corresponds to TRBD1 (7 bases). Per germline, CDR1 SGHTA and CDR2 FQGNSA. This CDR3 is built from 16 residues. Trimming pared 7 bases from V and 4 bases from J, leaving 19 bases between. This CDR3 is CASTRGALRGTGELFF. CDR3 in DNA: TGTGCCAGCACCAGGGGGGCTCTTCGGGGCACCGGGGAGCTGTTTTTT.

This clone was detected a few times. The chain joins TRBV28 to TRBJ2-3; 8 bases agree with TRBD2. This CDR3 region has 17 residues. The germline V gene has CDR1 MDHEN and CDR2 SYDVKM. The V gene end was trimmed by 5 bases and the J gene end by 2 bases; junction bases not matched to a gene: 12. The CDR3 protein is CASSPPSGQVDTDTQYF. The CDR3 DNA is TGTGCCAGCAGTCCTCCTAGCGGGCAAGTGGACACAGATACGCAGTATTTT.

The CDR3 DNA reads TGTGCCAGTATGCGTCGGGGGGCCGCAGATACGCAGTATTTT. This codes for CASMRRGAADTQYF. This chain connects TRBV19 to TRBJ2-3; a weak D match, TRBD2 (7 bases). V lost 7 bases, J lost 4 bases, and 15 bases lay in between. This CDR3 region has 14 residues. The V gene's germline CDR1 is LNHDA and CDR2 SQIVND (reference sequence).